This T cell receptor beta chain was sequenced for a study of blood T cell repertoires in COVID-19. Study summary: Sites across the United States, Italy and Spain contributed samples from acute and convalescent COVID-19. From T cells, B-cell-depleted T cells, or PBMCs came the material, which was cDNA or gDNA.

Original processing methods: Reference gene primer amplification gave nucleated cell count estimates. Clones were sequenced by immunoSEQ multiplex PCR, and TCRdb holds only the in-frame ones, with some missing. V, J and clone size were drawn from that table, and D and trimming were deduced from the DNA. The repertoire holds approximately 210,000 clones, with about 89% as singletons. In germline, CDR1 is SGDLS, CDR2 YYNGEE. The germline V and J ends were trimmed by 4 bases and 2 bases, with 11 bases remaining between them. The CDR3 runs to 14 residues. The clonotype comes from a woman in her thirties or forties with acute or convalescent COVID-19. The chain is built from TRBV9 and TRBJ2-3; D call uncertain. Sequenced: peripheral blood. Here the CDR3 reads CASSPRHLTDTQYF. In DNA form, the CDR3 reads TGTGCCAGCAGCCCGAGACACCTCACAGATACGCAGTATTTT.